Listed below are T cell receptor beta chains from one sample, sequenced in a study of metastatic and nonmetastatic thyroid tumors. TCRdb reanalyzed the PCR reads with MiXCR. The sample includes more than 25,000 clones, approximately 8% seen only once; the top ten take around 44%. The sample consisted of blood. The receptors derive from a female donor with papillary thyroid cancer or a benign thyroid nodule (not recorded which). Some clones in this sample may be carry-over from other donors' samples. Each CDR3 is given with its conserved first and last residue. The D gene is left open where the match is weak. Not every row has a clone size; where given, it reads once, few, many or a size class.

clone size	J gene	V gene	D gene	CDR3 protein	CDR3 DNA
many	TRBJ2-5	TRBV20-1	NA	CSAQDRGEGETQYF	TGCAGTGCCCAGGATAGGGGAGAAGGAGAGACCCAGTACTTC
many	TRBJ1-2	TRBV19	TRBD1	CASSRTGFEGYGYTF	TGTGCCAGTAGCAGGACAGGGTTCGAAGGCTATGGCTACACCTTC
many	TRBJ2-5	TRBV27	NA	CASSIPSRPETQYF	TGTGCCAGCAGTATCCCCTCTCGCCCCGAGACCCAGTACTTC
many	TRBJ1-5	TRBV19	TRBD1	CASSIKGQGVNQPQHF	TGTGCCAGTAGTATAAAAGGACAGGGGGTCAATCAGCCCCAGCATTTT
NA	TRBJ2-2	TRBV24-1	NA	CATSGTSPHPVFANTGELFF	TGTGCCACCAGTGGCACTAGCCCACACCCGGTTTTCGCGAACACCGGGGAGCTGTTTTTT
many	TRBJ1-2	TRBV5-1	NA	CASSLPGNNYGYTF	TGCGCCAGCAGCTTGCCAGGCAACAACTATGGCTACACCTTC
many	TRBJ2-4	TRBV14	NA	CASSQGNIQYF	TGTGCCAGCAGCCAGGGAAACATTCAGTACTTC
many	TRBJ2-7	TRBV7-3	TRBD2	CASSPQSGRIYEQYF	TGTGCCAGCAGCCCCCAGAGCGGGAGGATCTACGAGCAGTACTTC
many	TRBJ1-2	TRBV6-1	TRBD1	CASTALGTGGLGYGYTF	TGTGCCAGCACCGCCCTAGGGACAGGGGGCTTGGGCTATGGCTACACCTTC
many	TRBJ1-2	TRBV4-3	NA	CASSQEFSTRARGYTF	TGCGCCAGCAGTCAAGAGTTTTCGACAAGGGCTAGGGGCTACACCTTC
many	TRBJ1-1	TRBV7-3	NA	CASSLTPGGRDSGTEAFF	TGTGCCAGCAGCTTAACCCCCGGGGGCCGGGATTCGGGCACTGAAGCTTTCTTT
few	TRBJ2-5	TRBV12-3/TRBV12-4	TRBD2	CASSFRAGYQETQYF	TGTGCCAGCAGTTTTCGAGCGGGATACCAAGAGACCCAGTACTTC
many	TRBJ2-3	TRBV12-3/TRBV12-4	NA	CASSFGGFSTDTQYF	TGTGCCAGCAGTTTCGGGGGCTTTAGCACAGATACGCAGTATTTT
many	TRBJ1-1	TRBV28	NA	CASSAGTLPLNTEAFF	TGTGCCAGCAGTGCGGGTACCCTACCATTGAACACTGAAGCTTTCTTT
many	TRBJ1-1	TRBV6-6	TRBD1	CASSSSGQTNTEAFF	TGTGCCAGCAGTTCCTCGGGACAGACCAACACTGAAGCTTTCTTT
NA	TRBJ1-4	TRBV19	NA	CASSRTSNEKLFF	TGCGCCAGTAGTCGGACCAGTAATGAAAAACTGTTTTTT
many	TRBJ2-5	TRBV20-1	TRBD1	CSATQGAGETQYF	TGCAGTGCAACCCAGGGGGCTGGGGAGACCCAGTACTTC
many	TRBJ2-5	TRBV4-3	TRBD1	CASSQDWRTGAETQYF	TGCGCCAGCAGCCAAGATTGGCGGACAGGGGCTGAGACCCAGTACTTC
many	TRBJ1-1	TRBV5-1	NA	CASSLVGGGQNTEAFF	TGCGCCAGCAGCTTGGTCGGGGGGGGACAGAACACTGAAGCTTTCTTT
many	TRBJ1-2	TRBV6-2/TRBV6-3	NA	CASSDFEGGDGYTF	TGTGCCAGCAGTGACTTCGAGGGGGGGGATGGCTACACCTTC